The entry below gives a single TCR beta chain sequence along with its context. Its target is not known. With a much larger clone just one base away, this may be a read error. This sample was included in a study of blood T cells in healthy people across ages. Study findings and constraints: Unknown donor CMV status possibly confounded expanded clonotype changes. Diversity figures derived from one million T cells were judged to underestimate the true value.

CDR3 length: 13 residues. CDR1 SQVTM and CDR2 ANQGSEA come from the germline V gene. With a J-beta primer mix and a sample-barcoded 5' primer, a second PCR ran about 7 to 12 cycles. MiXCR, run by TCRdb on the 5' RACE reads, gives a single entry per CDR3 protein. This sample has about 730,000 distinct CDR3 sequences, with more than 40% found just once. The sample was blood. The TCR comes from a woman between 55 and 75 years old in good health. The gene calls are TRBV29-1 and TRBJ2-5; 7 nucleotides align to TRBD2. Gene TRBJ2-7 matches the end of the DNA better, so the J call may be wrong. The CDR3 DNA is TGCAGCGCCGAGGACACCCAGCGGGGCGAGCAGTACTTC. This translates into CSAEDTQRGEQYF.